This T cell receptor beta chain appears in the sequencing data of a study of cytomegalovirus exposure and HLA in healthy donors. Whole-study context: From donors who were HLA-typed, an early data release held 81 million or so unique TCRs.

This clone came up a few times. Its specificity is unknown. PCR employed 60 Vbeta and 13 Jbeta primers. Clones were sequenced by immunoSEQ multiplex PCR, and TCRdb holds only the in-frame ones, with some missing. The data show about 200,000 clones, 75% to 80% seen once. Overall study findings and caveats: Roughly even sequencing depth across donors was the assumption behind the presence/absence analyses. Follow-up analysis later connected one missense variant in DCLRE1C with trimming of TCR beta V- and J-genes.

Everyone who donated was a healthy bone marrow donor. The sample comprised PBMCs. The source of this sequence is a man in his late teens or twenties in good health and CMV-seronegative.

The CDR3 region has the DNA TGTGCCAGCAGTACGTGGACAGGGGTGAGAGGAAACACCATATATTTT. Its translation: CASSTWTGVRGNTIYF. The V and J genes are TRBV6-6 and TRBJ1-3, with 9 bases that match TRBD1. From germline, CDR1 is MNHNY and CDR2 SVGAGI (reference sequence). The CDR3 covers 16 residues. The V segment lost 5 bases and the J segment 4 bases; nucleotides outside the gene matches: 9.